The entry that follows covers one T cell receptor beta chain sequence. This clonotype was observed once. What antigen it recognizes has not been identified. The germline gene is not matched at one end of the junction; a read error may be the cause. There are 16 amino acids in the CDR3, from cysteine to phenylalanine inclusive. Only the CDR3 region is kept as DNA, spanning 48 bases read in frame from base 1. CDR1 and CDR2 are read off the germline V gene (reference sequence) as LNHDA and SQIVND. Stable Graves' hyperthyroidism was defined as no progression to ophthalmopathy during 18 months of follow-up. The hyperthyroidism patients were between 18 and 65 years old and newly diagnosed, with a disease duration of less than 2 months. Exclusion was applied to patients with uncontrolled infections, other autoimmune diseases, pregnancy or lactation. Clinical symptoms, serum thyroxine and TRAb, thyroid ultrasound, and orbital computed tomography formed the basis for the diagnoses. PBMCs were isolated from more than 8 ml of fresh peripheral blood by Ficoll-Paque density gradient centrifugation. Trizol reagent was used to extract total RNA, and RNA quality was then checked on an Agilent 2100 Bioanalyzer.

The TCR beta CDR3 regions were amplified from RNA transcripts. The TCR CDR3 was subjected to a first round of RT-PCR using the HTBI primer set and the Qiagen OneStep RT-PCR kit. The libraries were constructed in a second round of multiplex PCR and then size-selected and purified. The libraries were sequenced on an Illumina HiSeq2000 using paired-end 100 bp reads. The paper's data handling went like this. SOAPnuke was used to process the raw data, removing reads that contained adapters or uncalled bases, had a mean Phred below 15, or lacked an exact match to the constant primer or identifier. High-quality paired reads were merged using COPE v1.2.5, and each unique nucleotide sequence was defined as a clonotype. Clonotypes were aligned to IMGT TRBV, TRBD and TRBJ reference segments using MiTCR v1.1. Only V-J combinations with frequency above 0.0001, covering 99% to 99.2% of repertoires, were analysed. A TCS score was defined as the ratio of F50 (clonal expansion) to E x V (chaos), with BLOSUM62-based TCRdist applied between CDR3 peptides within each V-J. Welch's t-statistics and random forest reduced fewer than 600 V-J features to around 14, which were used in a naive Bayes classifier (R e1071). TCRdb reran the public reads through fastp at Q25 and MiXCR, keeping productive beta chains. Each CDR3 protein gets just one entry, which takes the most common genes and DNA from the rows behind it. TCRdb's processing, not the study's, gives the V and J calls here. This sample gives around 520,000 distinct CDR3 sequences in total; 13% to 15% of them show up just once. The top ten constitute about 17% of the sample.

This specimen belongs to a study of T cells in Graves' hyperthyroidism and ophthalmopathy (dated by TCRdb to about 2019). About the full investigation: Peripheral blood was collected at initial diagnosis, before any treatment. TCR V-J signatures able to tell the groups apart were searched for in a discovery cohort of 90 to 100 patients, of whom over 40 had Graves' ophthalmopathy and 57 had stable Graves' hyperthyroidism. Prospective prediction of ophthalmopathy was tested in an independent validation cohort of 18 to 20 hyperthyroidism patients and 17 patients who later progressed to ophthalmopathy. The 75 to 100 discovery patients were randomly split 7:3 into training and test sets. The study also compared thyroid tissue and blood T-cell repertoires from about six Graves' hyperthyroidism patients. Once sampling was done, hyperthyroidism patients were given methimazole at a starting dose of 30 mg daily, whereas ophthalmopathy patients were given high-dose intravenous methylprednisolone. According to the paper, TCR Vbeta CDR3 sequencing was carried out on 135 peripheral blood samples, which came from under 50 ophthalmopathy, 75 to 80 hyperthyroidism and roughly 17 progressor patients. The research as a whole found: No statistical method was used to fix the sample size in advance, and group allocation was not hidden from the investigators. Blood samples also contained most of the expanded thyroid clonotypes (frequency above 0.001), which suggests that blood repertoires may reflect thyroid immune responses. In validation, progression to ophthalmopathy was predicted by the model with 70.59% sensitivity and nearly 75% specificity, a median of about 6 months before onset. A 13 V-J signature model separated ophthalmopathy from stable hyperthyroidism, with about 90% sensitivity and 81.08% specificity in cross-validation and 80%/75% in testing.

The receptor chain draws on TRBV19 and TRBJ2-4; the best D guess is TRBD2, with 5 bases matching. The sequence was obtained from a woman aged 18 to 35 with Graves' hyperthyroidism. Input material: blood. Here the CDR3 is given as CAGRAQLGDTKNIQYF. The DNA is TGTGCCGGTAGGGCCCAGCTGGGAGATACCAAAAACATTCAGTACTTC.